Below are 29 T cell receptor beta chains sequenced from a single sample in a study of blood T cell repertoires in COVID-19. The data were produced by immunoSEQ multiplex PCR, yet TCRdb's version contains in-frame clones alone and is incomplete. This sample has 150,000 to 200,000 clones, with 80% to 85% found just once. Sequenced: PBMCs or T cells enriched from blood (not recorded which). The receptors here all came from a woman in her forties or fifties who had recovered from COVID-19.

The rearrangement links TRBV20-1 to TRBJ2-1, with 9 bases identical to TRBD2. The CDR3 is 11 amino acids. The V gene's germline CDR1 is DFQATT and CDR2 SNEGSKA (reference sequence). V dropped 5 bases and J dropped 14; count of bases not matched to a gene: 7. The chain's CDR3 is CSAPGTSFEFF. The CDR3 DNA is TGCAGTGCTCCCGGGACTAGCTTTGAGTTCTTC.

The chain recombines TRBV5-5 with TRBJ1-6; D may be TRBD1 (5 bases). Trimming left V 2 bases short and J 4 bases short, with 10 bases between. The CDR3 consists of 15 residues. In germline, CDR1 is SGHKS, CDR2 YYEKEE (reference sequence). DNA for the CDR3: TGTGCCAGCAGCTTCAAGTCAGGGTATAATTCACCCCTCCACTTT. Translated, it gives CASSFKSGYNSPLHF.

The table lists this clone with a few counts. J is TRBJ1-2 and V is TRBV6-5; D perhaps matches TRBD1 (6 bases). V shed 6 bases and J shed 4 bases, with 9 bases lying between them. The CDR3 sequence is 12 residues long. In germline, CDR1 is MNHEY, CDR2 SVGAGI. The CDR3 region is CASSSGVYGYTF. CDR3 bases: TGTGCCAGCAGCTCAGGGGTCTATGGCTACACCTTC.

The chain has TRBV18 and TRBJ1-1, with D tentatively TRBD1 (6 bases). V dropped 4 bases and J dropped 1 base, with 13 bases sitting between them. Germline V lookup: CDR1 KGHSH, CDR2 LQKENI. CDR3 length equals 15 residues. CDR3 sequence (DNA): TGTGCCAGCTCACAACAGGGTTACCCGAACACTGAAGCTTTCTTT. It is translated as CASSQQGYPNTEAFF.

This sequence joins TRBV10-3 and TRBJ2-1; 9 nucleotides line up with TRBD2. The CDR3 is 14 residues long. Trimming took 6 bases from V and 8 from J; bases not matched to a gene: 8. Germline CDR1 reads ENHRY; CDR2 reads SYGVKD. The chain's CDR3 is CAIRKAGGPDEQFF. In DNA, the CDR3 is TGTGCCATCAGGAAAGCGGGGGGCCCCGATGAGCAGTTCTTC.

This clone was counted a few times. V is TRBV20-1 and J is TRBJ1-2; no reliable D call. Germline CDR1 DFQATT, CDR2 SNEGSKA (reference sequence). Trimming took 3 bases from V and 5 from J, leaving 4 bases between them. CDR3 size: 10 residues. Here the CDR3 DNA reads TGCAGTGCTAGTCTTTATGGCTACACCTTC. It codes for CSASLYGYTF.

The V gene is TRBV28, the J gene TRBJ1-1, with 7 bases matching TRBD1. The junction had 9 bases not matched to a gene; V was cut back by 6 bases and J by 5 bases. CDR1 is MDHEN and CDR2 is SYDVKM in the germline V gene. This CDR3 comprises 14 residues. CDR3 sequence reads: CASRTEGARTEAFF. DNA of the CDR3: TGTGCCAGCAGGACGGAGGGGGCACGGACTGAAGCTTTCTTT.

This chain connects TRBV9 to TRBJ2-5, with D hard to call. CDR1 is SGDLS, CDR2 YYNGEE, per germline. Trimming shortened V by 3 bases and J by 5 bases, and 11 bases separated the two germline ends. The length of the CDR3 is 13 residues. In nucleotides, the CDR3 is TGTGCCAGCAGCGCCCCTAACTCGGAGACCCAGTACTTC. This gives the protein CASSAPNSETQYF.

The V and J genes are TRBV9 and TRBJ2-1; TRBD2 matches 11 bases. Trimming took 0 bases from V and 1 from J; bases not matched to a gene: 9. CDR1 and CDR2 from the germline V gene are SGDLS and YYNGEE. The CDR3 totals 19 residues. The CDR3, as DNA: TGTGCCAGCAGCGTAGATCAGGGTAGCGGGAGGGGTTCCTACAATGAGCAGTTCTTC. Translating it yields CASSVDQGSGRGSYNEQFF.

This rearrangement joins TRBV4-3 to TRBJ1-1, with 9 nucleotides matching TRBD1. This CDR3 is 15 amino acids long. After removal of 10 bases from V and 5 bases from J, the junction contained 14 bases not matched to a gene. CDR1 is LGHNA and CDR2 is YSLEER in the germline V gene. CDR3 sequence: CAIKPTGGGKTEAFF. Here the CDR3 DNA reads TGCGCCATCAAACCGACAGGGGGGGGGAAAACTGAAGCTTTCTTT.

The J gene is TRBJ2-7, the V gene TRBV7-3; possibly TRBD2 for D (6 bases). Germline lookup yields CDR1 SGHTA and CDR2 FQGTGA. The CDR3 has 15 amino acids. Trimming removed 1 base at V and 5 bases at J, with 15 bases between. The CDR3 here is CASSLKRPGLDEQYF. CDR3 sequence (DNA): TGTGCCAGCAGCTTAAAACGCCCGGGACTCGACGAGCAGTACTTC.

The chain joins TRBV6-5 to TRBJ2-3, with D perhaps TRBD2 (5 bases). Germline V gene lookup returns CDR1 MNHEY and CDR2 SVGAGI. The CDR3 runs to 14 residues. Trimming left V 8 bases short and J 4 bases short, with 16 bases between. The CDR3 loop is CASRVGGDADTQYF. The CDR3 nucleotides read TGTGCCAGCCGGGTTGGAGGCGATGCAGATACGCAGTATTTT.

V usage is TRBV2 and J usage is TRBJ2-3, with TRBD2 as a possible D gene (6 bases). The CDR3 is made up of 14 amino acids. Germline V gene data show CDR1 as SNHLY and CDR2 as FYNNEI. The V end was cut by 2 bases, the J end by 9 bases, with 15 bases between. The chain's CDR3 is CASSERLSRGTQYF. The CDR3 DNA reads as TGTGCCAGCAGTGAAAGGTTGTCGCGGGGCACGCAGTATTTT.

The chain has TRBV7-2 and TRBJ1-3; weak D call: TRBD1 (5 bases). V was trimmed by 3 bases and J by 0 bases, leaving 15 bases between them. CDR3 length equals 17 residues. CDR1 is SGHTA, CDR2 FQGNSA, per germline. The DNA for the CDR3 is TGTGCCAGCAGCTTGAGTAGGGGCTCGGTCTCTGGAAACACCATATATTTT. Amino acids: CASSLSRGSVSGNTIYF. Drawing the rest from reference TRBV7-2 and TRBJ1-3, the complete variable domain is GAGVSQSPSNKVTEKGKDVELRCDPISGHTALYWYRQSLGQGLEFLIYFQGNSAPDKSGLPSDRFSAERTGGSVSTLTIQRTQQEDSAVYLCASSLSRGSVSGNTIYFGEGSWLTVV.

V is TRBV19 and J is TRBJ1-5; TRBD1 aligns across 8 bases. After removal of 5 bases from V and 6 bases from J, the junction contained 9 bases not matched to a gene. Germline V lookup: CDR1 LNHDA, CDR2 SQIVND (reference sequence). The CDR3 contains 15 residues. The DNA of the CDR3 is TGTGCCAGTAGTGCGGGACAGGCGGGGACTCAGCCCCAGCATTTT. Its translation: CASSAGQAGTQPQHF.

The chain links TRBV9 to TRBJ1-1, with 7 bases fitting TRBD1. The CDR3 sequence is 14 residues long. Per the germline V gene, CDR1 is SGDLS and CDR2 is YYNGEE. V trimming: 0 bases; J trimming: 8 bases; junction bases outside the gene matches: 7. The CDR3 DNA reads TGTGCCAGCAGCGTAGAGGGACAGACCTCCGAAGCTTTCTTT. Its protein product is CASSVEGQTSEAFF.

The chain uses TRBV7-2 and TRBJ1-3, with D unresolved. The CDR3 runs 16 residues. V lost 0 bases to trimming and J lost 2 bases, with 11 bases between them. Germline lookup yields CDR1 SGHTA and CDR2 FQGNSA. The CDR3 sequence: CASSLAVTATGNTIYF. CDR3 sequence (DNA): TGTGCCAGCAGCTTAGCGGTCACAGCCACTGGAAACACCATATATTTT.

The chain combines TRBV7-9 with TRBJ1-4; D ambiguous. CDR1 and CDR2 (germline): SEHNR, FQNEAQ (reference sequence). The CDR3 covers 14 residues. The V end lost 5 bases, the J end lost 0 bases, and 7 bases lay between the germline ends. The CDR3 DNA follows: TGTGCCAGCAGCCCATTTTCAACTAATGAAAAACTGTTTTTT. It encodes CASSPFSTNEKLFF.

The genes are TRBV7-9 and TRBJ2-1; D perhaps matches TRBD2 (6 bases). Germline assignment: CDR1 SEHNR and CDR2 FQNEAQ (reference sequence). The CDR3 sequence is 14 residues long. V was trimmed by 5 bases and J by 4 bases, leaving 12 bases between them. CDR3 residues: CASSGKEGYNEQFF. The CDR3 DNA follows: TGTGCCAGCAGCGGAAAGGAGGGGTACAATGAGCAGTTCTTC.

This chain connects TRBV2 to TRBJ1-6; 9 positions match TRBD1. Germline trimming cut 8 bases from V and 6 bases from J; bases unmatched to any gene: 8. There are 15 residues in the CDR3. Germline V gene lookup returns CDR1 SNHLY and CDR2 FYNNEI. The CDR3 here is CASHPGQGRNSPLHF. The CDR3 DNA sequence: TGTGCCAGCCATCCAGGACAGGGGCGTAATTCACCCCTCCACTTT.

The rearrangement links TRBV3-1 (or the pseudogene TRBV3-2) to TRBJ1-1; D possibly corresponds to TRBD1 (5 bases). Trimming removed 4 bases at V and 4 bases at J, with 13 bases between. The V gene's germline CDR1 is LGHDT and CDR2 YNNKEL (reference sequence). This CDR3 comprises 14 residues. The CDR3 is CASSLGGSGTEAFF. CDR3 sequence (DNA): TGTGCCAGCAGCCTCGGGGGGTCGGGCACTGAAGCTTTCTTT.

V gene TRBV6-6 combines with J gene TRBJ1-1; unclear D gene. The CDR3 has 13 residues. The germline CDR1 and CDR2 sequences are MNHNY and SVGAGI (reference sequence). V lost 7 bases and J 1 base, leaving 10 bases between the germline ends. The CDR3 coding sequence is TGTGCCAGCACTCTTACAGAGAACACTGAAGCTTTCTTT. As protein: CASTLTENTEAFF.

The genes are TRBV29-1 and TRBJ1-2; TRBD1 aligns across 10 bases. Trimming took 6 bases from V and 4 from J; bases not matched to a gene: 5. The CDR3 runs 13 residues. CDR1 and CDR2 (germline): SQVTM, ANQGSEA. DNA for the CDR3: TGCAGCGTGGGGACAGGGGTAATCTATGGCTACACCTTC. It is translated as CSVGTGVIYGYTF. Variable domain in full (rest from reference TRBV29-1 and TRBJ1-2): SAVISQKPSRDICQRGTSLTIQCQVDSQVTMMFWYRQQPGQSLTLIATANQGSEATYESGFVIDKFPISRPNLTFSTLTVSNMSPEDSSIYLCSVGTGVIYGYTFGSGTRLTVV.

The chain uses TRBV5-1 and TRBJ2-3; 9 nucleotides match TRBD2. CDR1 and CDR2 (germline): SGHRS, YFSETQ. The CDR3 has 16 amino acids. Trimming removed 5 bases from V and 0 bases from J; junction bases left unmatched: 7. The CDR3 DNA reads TGCGCCAGCAGAAAGGGAGCGGGGGGAAGCACAGATACGCAGTATTTT. Protein sequence: CASRKGAGGSTDTQYF.

The chain carries TRBV15 and TRBJ1-4; possible D gene TRBD1, 5 bases. The CDR3 runs 14 residues. Trimming cost V 1 base and J 10 bases, with 13 bases left between them. The germline V gene has CDR1 LNHNV and CDR2 YYDKDF (reference sequence). CDR3 nucleotides: TGTGCCACCAGCAGAGCCGGGGGGTTGGGAAAACTGTTTTTT. Translating it yields CATSRAGGLGKLFF.

This clone was seen only a few times. The chain uses TRBV6-5 and TRBJ1-2, with TRBD1 identical over 7 bases. V was pared by 5 bases and J by 5 bases, with 8 bases of the junction left unmatched. The germline CDR1 and CDR2 sequences are MNHEY and SVGAGI. This CDR3 contains 14 residues. The CDR3 DNA reads TGTGCCAGCAGTCCCCGACAGGGTCGGTATGGCTACACCTTC. Translated: CASSPRQGRYGYTF.

The chain combines TRBV14 with TRBJ2-2, with D perhaps TRBD2 (6 bases). Trimming cost V 0 bases and J 1 base, with 12 bases left between them. CDR1 is SGHDN and CDR2 is FVKESK in the germline V gene. The CDR3 contains 17 residues. This CDR3 reads CASSQDSRRGNTGELFF. CDR3 sequence (DNA): TGTGCCAGCAGCCAAGATAGTAGGAGGGGGAACACCGGGGAGCTGTTTTTT.

The table lists this clone with a few counts. V usage is TRBV16 and J usage is TRBJ1-5; D remains unclear. Between the trimmed V and J ends, which lost 2 bases and 6 bases, there was a span of 5 bases. This CDR3 contains 12 residues. Per germline, CDR1 KGHSY and CDR2 FQNENV. CDR3 protein: CASSQDFQPQHF. The CDR3 DNA reads TGTGCCAGCAGCCAAGACTTTCAGCCCCAGCATTTT.

CDR3 protein: CASSVGQGNEQYF. The CDR3 bases are TGTGCCAGCAGCGTAGGACAGGGCAACGAGCAGTACTTC. The chain joins TRBV9 to TRBJ2-7, with TRBD1 matching over 7 bases. V trimming: 0 bases; J trimming: 5 bases; junction bases outside the gene matches: 2. Germline lookup yields CDR1 SGDLS and CDR2 YYNGEE. The CDR3 is 13 amino acids.